These 24 T cell receptor beta chains came from one sample sequenced in a study of blood T cell repertoires in COVID-19. Profiling relied on immunoSEQ multiplex PCR, and the TCRdb table lists in-frame clones only, not all of them. Here the sample spans 350,000 or so clones, 88% being singletons. Sequencing was carried out using PBMCs or T cells enriched from blood (not recorded which). These receptors came from a woman in her twenties or thirties who had been exposed to COVID-19.

The chain has TRBV3-1 (or the pseudogene TRBV3-2) and TRBJ2-7; D ambiguous. Trimming stripped 1 base from V and 2 bases from J, with 12 bases between. This CDR3 is 15 amino acids long. Germline CDR1 is LGHDT and CDR2 is YNNKEL (reference sequence). CDR3 residues: CASSQVKFTTYEQYF. Written as DNA, the CDR3 is TGTGCCAGCAGCCAAGTTAAATTTACTACCTACGAGCAGTACTTC.

This clone has only a few counts. The chain couples TRBV12-3 or TRBV12-4 to TRBJ1-4; 7 nucleotides match TRBD1. V shed 6 bases, J shed 4 bases, and the junction held 2 bases outside the gene matches. The CDR3 is 13 residues long. The CDR3 loop is CASRGQINEKLFF. In DNA form, the CDR3 reads TGTGCCAGCAGGGGACAGATTAATGAAAAACTGTTTTTT.

The rearrangement links TRBV12-3 or TRBV12-4 to TRBJ1-1, with D perhaps TRBD1 (6 bases). The CDR3 sequence is 13 residues long. Deletions cut 6 bases from V and 8 bases from J, with 16 bases between. The CDR3 reads CASRLTGPVEAFF. The CDR3 DNA is TGTGCCAGCAGGCTTACAGGGCCCGTCGAAGCTTTCTTT.

The chain is built from TRBV19 and TRBJ2-3; TRBD2 agrees at 11 bases. There are 18 residues in the CDR3. The trim removed 3 bases at V and 2 bases at J, leaving 10 bases unmatched. From germline, CDR1 is LNHDA and CDR2 SQIVND (reference sequence). This CDR3 is CASSIGLAGGPNTDTQYF. The CDR3 coding sequence is TGTGCCAGTAGTATCGGGCTAGCGGGAGGTCCCAACACAGATACGCAGTATTTT.

The CDR3 loop is CAWSVGANYGYTF. The CDR3 DNA reads TGTGCCTGGAGTGTAGGGGCAAACTATGGCTACACCTTC. The chain employs TRBV30 and TRBJ1-2, with TRBD1 as a possible D gene (5 bases). With 0 bases removed from V and 2 bases from J, the gap between germline ends came to 7 bases. Germline CDR1 reads GTSNPN; CDR2 reads SVGIG (reference sequence). The CDR3 spans 13 residues.

The chain carries TRBV21-1 and TRBJ1-2; the D call of TRBD1 is as the table states it, not checked on the DNA. TRBV21-1 is assigned pseudogene status. CDR3 length equals 16 residues. DNA for the CDR3: TGTGCCAGCAGCAACGAGCTGGACAGGGAGGACTATGGCTACACCTTC. It yields the protein CASSNELDREDYGYTF.

The chain employs TRBV11-3 and TRBJ2-1, with TRBD2 as a possible D gene (5 bases). The ends were cut back, 4 bases at V and 5 bases at J, with 12 bases in the middle. This CDR3 is built from 14 residues. Germline V lookup: CDR1 SGHNT, CDR2 YENEEA. CDR3 coding DNA: TGTGCCAGCAGCTCGAGGGCCGAGGACAATGAGCAGTTCTTC. As protein: CASSSRAEDNEQFF.

This clone was counted ten times or more. The chain combines TRBV3-1 (or the pseudogene TRBV3-2) with TRBJ2-7, with 9 nucleotides matching TRBD2. Germline trimming cut 4 bases from V and 9 bases from J; bases unmatched to any gene: 4. CDR3 length: 12 residues. The V gene's germline CDR1 is LGHDT and CDR2 YNNKEL (reference sequence). Here the CDR3 DNA reads TGTGCCAGCAGCCGTAGCGGGAGCGGGCAGTACTTC. Translation: CASSRSGSGQYF.

This clone was observed once. V and J are TRBV7-9 and TRBJ1-4, with D hard to call. Trimming took off 0 bases at V and 0 bases at J, with 8 bases between the two ends. Germline loops: CDR1 SEHNR, CDR2 FQNEAQ (reference sequence). The CDR3 has 16 residues. CDR3 loop: CASSLAQAATNEKLFF. The DNA for the CDR3 is TGTGCCAGCAGCTTAGCTCAGGCAGCAACTAATGAAAAACTGTTTTTT.

This rearrangement joins TRBV18 to TRBJ1-2; the match to TRBD1 covers 8 bases. CDR3 length: 15 amino acids. The germline gives CDR1 KGHSH, CDR2 LQKENI. V dropped 6 bases and J dropped 3; count of bases not matched to a gene: 9. CDR3: CASSRDRSNDYGYTF. CDR3 in DNA: TGTGCCAGCTCCCGGGACAGGAGTAATGACTATGGCTACACCTTC. Full variable domain (rest looked up from reference TRBV18 and TRBJ1-2): NAGVMQNPRHLVRRRGQEARLRCSPMKGHSHVYWYRQLPEEGLKFMVYLQKENIIDESGMPKERFSAEFPKEGPSILRIQQVVRGDSAAYFCASSRDRSNDYGYTFGSGTRLTVV.

The genes are TRBV11-2 and TRBJ2-2; D may be TRBD1 (6 bases). Trimming left V 1 base short and J 4 bases short, with 16 bases between. The CDR3 has 17 amino acids. Germline V gene sequence: CDR1 SGHAT, CDR2 FQNNGV. The CDR3 DNA is TGTGCCAGCAGCTTAGGGTGGGTCGGCAGGGGCACCGGGGAGCTGTTTTTT. Protein product: CASSLGWVGRGTGELFF.

J is TRBJ1-4 and V is TRBV21-1; the table calls TRBD1, which could not be checked here. TRBV21-1 counts as a pseudogene. CDR3 length: 16 amino acids. CDR3 amino acids: CASSKNRGQGREKLFF. DNA for the CDR3: TGTGCCAGCAGCAAAAACCGGGGACAGGGTAGAGAAAAACTGTTTTTT.

This rearrangement joins TRBV5-4 to TRBJ1-1; TRBD1 agrees at 10 bases. Germline trimming cut 4 bases from V and 11 bases from J; bases unmatched to any gene: 8. Germline CDR1 SGHNT, CDR2 YYREEE (reference sequence). The CDR3 contains 13 residues. CDR3 residues: CASSPPGGQGAFF. The CDR3 coding sequence is TGTGCCAGCAGCCCCCCGGGGGGACAGGGGGCTTTCTTT.

This chain joins TRBV12-5 and TRBJ2-3, with a possible D match to TRBD1 (6 bases). This CDR3 region has 18 residues. Trimming removed 2 bases from V and 5 bases from J, with 23 bases in between. CDR1 and CDR2 from the germline V gene are LGHNT and FRNRAP. In DNA, the CDR3 is TGTGCTAGTGGTTTGTACGTACGTTCGGACAGTCTGGGAGATACGCAGTATTTT. Its protein is CASGLYVRSDSLGDTQYF.

The V and J genes are TRBV9 and TRBJ1-5; D remains ambiguous. Germline CDR1 is SGDLS and CDR2 is YYNGEE. The CDR3 totals 16 residues. Trimming removed 1 base from V and 0 bases from J, with 11 bases in between. CDR3 DNA: TGTGCCAGCAGCGTACATGACACATATAGCAATCAGCCCCAGCATTTT. It is translated as CASSVHDTYSNQPQHF.

The chain is built from TRBV19 and TRBJ1-1; 9 positions match TRBD1. This CDR3 contains 15 residues. The trim removed 3 bases at V and 4 bases at J, leaving 6 bases unmatched. CDR1 LNHDA and CDR2 SQIVND come from the germline V gene (reference sequence). The chain's CDR3 is CASSISGTGSTEAFF. For the CDR3, the DNA is TGTGCCAGTAGTATCTCCGGGACAGGGTCCACTGAAGCTTTCTTT. Using reference TRBV19 and TRBJ1-1 for the parts outside the CDR3, the full variable domain is DGGITQSPKYLFRKEGQNVTLSCEQNLNHDAMYWYRQDPGQGLRLIYYSQIVNDFQKGDIAEGYSVSREKKESFPLTVTSAQKNPTAFYLCASSISGTGSTEAFFGQGTRLTVV.

The chain is built from TRBV19 and TRBJ2-7, with D possibly being TRBD1 (5 bases). The CDR3 consists of 13 residues. V was clipped by 6 bases and J by 6 bases, with 15 bases between them. The V gene's germline CDR1 is LNHDA and CDR2 SQIVND (reference sequence). This CDR3 is CASRDLGVSEQYF. Written as DNA, the CDR3 is TGTGCCAGTAGGGATTTAGGGGTCTCCGAGCAGTACTTC. Filled out from reference TRBV19 and TRBJ2-7, the complete variable domain reads DGGITQSPKYLFRKEGQNVTLSCEQNLNHDAMYWYRQDPGQGLRLIYYSQIVNDFQKGDIAEGYSVSREKKESFPLTVTSAQKNPTAFYLCASRDLGVSEQYFGPGTRLTVT.

The chain carries TRBV28 and TRBJ1-5; no clear D gene. The germline gives CDR1 MDHEN, CDR2 SYDVKM. This CDR3 is built from 14 residues. V was shortened by 8 bases and J by 0 bases, with 11 bases between the two germline ends. CDR3: CASPFPYSNQPQHF. Written as DNA, the CDR3 is TGTGCCAGCCCCTTCCCCTATAGCAATCAGCCCCAGCATTTT.

The table lists this clone with a count of one. The V gene is TRBV10-2, the J gene TRBJ1-2; 9 nucleotides line up with TRBD1. The ends lost 8 bases at V and 8 bases at J; junction bases unmatched: 12. From germline, CDR1 is WSHSY and CDR2 SAAADI. This CDR3 is built from 14 residues. CDR3: CASLGQGVGWGYTF. The CDR3 nucleotides are TGCGCCAGCTTGGGACAGGGAGTCGGGTGGGGCTACACCTTC.

The J gene is TRBJ2-1, the V gene TRBV5-8, with a weak D call TRBD2 (5 bases). Trimming shortened V by 0 bases and J by 3 bases, and 7 bases separated the two germline ends. CDR1 is SGHTS, CDR2 YDEGEE, per germline. CDR3 length: 14 amino acids. CDR3 DNA: TGTGCCAGCAGCTTGGGTACTAGCTACAATGAGCAGTTCTTC. Protein: CASSLGTSYNEQFF.

The V gene is TRBV9, the J gene TRBJ2-3, with 9 bases lining up with TRBD2. The V segment lost 0 bases and the J segment 2 bases; nucleotides outside the gene matches: 4. Germline values: CDR1 SGDLS, CDR2 YYNGEE. The CDR3 totals 16 residues. CDR3 bases: TGTGCCAGCAGCGTAGAACCTAGCGGGACCACAGATACGCAGTATTTT. Translation: CASSVEPSGTTDTQYF.

Comments on this clone: One junction end does not reproduce the germline sequence, and a read error may be involved. The CDR3 nucleotides read TGTGCCAGCAGCGCAGCGGGAGGGGGGACAGTTACGCAGTATTTT. It translates to CASSAAGGGTVTQYF. The chain joins TRBV9 to TRBJ2-3, with 10 bases identical to TRBD2. CDR3 length equals 15 residues. The germline gives CDR1 SGDLS, CDR2 YYNGEE.

The chain carries TRBV27 and TRBJ2-7, with D possibly TRBD1 on 6 matching bases. CDR1 and CDR2 from the germline V gene are MNHEY and SMNVEV (reference sequence). Trimming shortened V by 6 bases and J by 2 bases, and 11 bases separated the two germline ends. The CDR3 contains 13 residues. The CDR3 DNA is TGTGCCAGCAGCCCGACAGGCCCCTACGAGCAGTACTTC. It specifies CASSPTGPYEQYF.

The J gene is TRBJ1-1, the V gene TRBV11-2, with D perhaps matching TRBD1 (5 bases). The V gene's germline CDR1 is SGHAT and CDR2 FQNNGV. The CDR3 length is 14 residues. The V gene lost 5 bases and the J gene lost 1 base, with 11 bases spanning the gap. In DNA form, the CDR3 reads TGTGCCAGCAGCATCAGGAGGGGGAACACTGAAGCTTTCTTT. Its translation: CASSIRRGNTEAFF.